The text below deals with one T cell receptor beta chain. What it binds is unknown. The data belong to a study of T cell responses to AZD1222 COVID-19 vaccine. Study-level results: In all cases, repertoires were sampled only after the peak T cell response. Distributed over spike, vaccine-associated CD4 TCRs predominated at 160-218 and 743-854. Clonal diversity was possibly underestimated, and the donors were mostly white British, with more females. After two AZD1222 doses, spike-specific TCR breadth and depth rose versus day 0.

The CDR3 runs 14 residues. Germline V gene sequence: CDR1 SGHNT, CDR2 YENEEA. Trimming at V came to 4 bases and at J to 5 bases, leaving 7 bases not matched to a gene. Generated by immunoSEQ multiplex PCR, the TCRdb table keeps only in-frame clones and is missing some. The sample yields 80,000 to 95,000 clones, over 80% seen once. This clonotype was obtained from an adult in good health. The chain links TRBV11-3 to TRBJ1-1; 7 positions match TRBD1. This material consisted of peripheral blood, taken on day 0 of AZD1222 vaccination. Here the CDR3 reads CASSSNRGRTEAFF. CDR3 DNA: TGTGCCAGCAGCTCGAACAGGGGCAGGACTGAAGCTTTCTTT.